This TCR beta chain is from a study of blood T cell repertoires in COVID-19. Study information: COVID-19 samples, acute and convalescent, were from the United States, Italy and Spain. The cDNA or gDNA used as material had been derived from T cells, B-cell-depleted T cells, or PBMCs.

V dropped 2 bases and J dropped 8 bases, with 9 bases sitting between them. CDR3 length: 12 residues. Germline-derived CDR1 and CDR2 are MNHEY and SVGAGI. In this sample, this clone turned up once. In the original workflow: Cell counts per sample came from amplifying reference gene primers. The protocol was immunoSEQ multiplex PCR, while the TCRdb copy is restricted to in-frame clones and leaves out a portion. D and trimming were read from the DNA, whereas the V and J calls and clone size are those reported in that table. The sample holds 250,000 to 300,000 clones, about 88% seen once. V and J are TRBV6-5 and TRBJ1-2; D perhaps matches TRBD1 (5 bases). Sequencing was carried out using peripheral blood. The receptor was isolated from a man between 18 and 29 years old with active or convalescent COVID-19. CDR3 DNA: TGTGCCAGCAGTTACCAGGGATCCGGCTACACCTTC. It specifies CASSYQGSGYTF.